This TCR beta chain was captured in a study of a mutant IDH1 vaccine in newly diagnosed glioma. Broader study findings: No link was apparently found between pseudoprogression and changes in top peripheral T cell clonotypes.

Time point indicated: week 35, safety follow-up. Each vaccine dose was 300 ug of mutant IDH1 20-mer peptide, with topical imiquimod. The repertoire was sequenced with immunoSEQ multiplex PCR; TCRdb's copy has only in-frame clones and lacks some. Of approximately 62,000 clones listed, under 90% are singletons. Germline values: CDR1 MNHEY, CDR2 SMNVEV (reference sequence). The CDR3 has 13 residues. V lost 5 bases and J 6 bases, leaving 14 bases between the germline ends. Turning to this clone: The antigen remains unidentified.

This chain links TRBV27 with TRBJ2-7; D perhaps matches TRBD2 (5 bases). This TCR was sampled from a young man with glioma. The input for sequencing was PBMCs, taken from a glioma patient whose treatment included an IDH1 peptide vaccine. Here the CDR3 reads CASSVMPGSEQYF. CDR3 nucleotide sequence: TGTGCCAGCAGTGTAATGCCGGGGAGCGAGCAGTACTTC.